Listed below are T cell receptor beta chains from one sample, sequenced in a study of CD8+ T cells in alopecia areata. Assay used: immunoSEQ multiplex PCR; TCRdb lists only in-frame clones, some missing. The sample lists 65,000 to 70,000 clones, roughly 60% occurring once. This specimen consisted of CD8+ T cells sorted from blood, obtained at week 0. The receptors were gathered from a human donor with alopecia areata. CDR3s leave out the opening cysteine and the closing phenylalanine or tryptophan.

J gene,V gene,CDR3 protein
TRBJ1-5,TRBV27,ASSALGGGNQPQH
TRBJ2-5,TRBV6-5,ASSYVRQETQY
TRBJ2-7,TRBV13,ASSSNRDAAYEQY
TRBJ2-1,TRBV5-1,ASSLARRDGTI
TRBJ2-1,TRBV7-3,ASSLGPWDGRRDEEQF
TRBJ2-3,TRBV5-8,ASSSDSYTDTQY
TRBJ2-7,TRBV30,AWSWAGSYEQY
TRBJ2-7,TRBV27,ASSSRDGSSYEQY
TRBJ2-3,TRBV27,ASSALTSGRRGTDTQY
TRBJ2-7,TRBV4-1,ASSQDPLAGYEQY
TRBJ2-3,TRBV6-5,ATWDSDTDTQY
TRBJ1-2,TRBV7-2,ASSFINTYGYT
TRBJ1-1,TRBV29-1,SVENRVEAF
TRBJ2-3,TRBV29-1,SVEALPSGVDTQY
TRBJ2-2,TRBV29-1,SVEVAGSTGELF
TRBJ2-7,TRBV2,ASSDGTSGYEQY
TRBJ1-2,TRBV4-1,ASGGQGAPPNYGYT
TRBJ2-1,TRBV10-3,AISPSDNEQF
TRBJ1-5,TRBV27,ASSSQGPHNQPQH
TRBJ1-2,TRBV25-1,ASLTGFGYT
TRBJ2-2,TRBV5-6,ASSRAGGNTGELF
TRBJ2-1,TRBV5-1,ASSVPGNEQF
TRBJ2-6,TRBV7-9,ASSLSTPPGANVLT
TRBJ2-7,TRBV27,ASSLLAGGSREQY
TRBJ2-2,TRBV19,ATIGTNHTGELF
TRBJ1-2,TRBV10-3,AISEAGQGLGYT
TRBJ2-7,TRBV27,ASRPGQGLREQY
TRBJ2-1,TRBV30,AWSEFGEQF
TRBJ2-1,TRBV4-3,ASSQATGGTYNEQF
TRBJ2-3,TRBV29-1,SVEQGARRTDTQY
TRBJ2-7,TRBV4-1,ASSQRTGLNYEQY
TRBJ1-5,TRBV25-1,ASGERGPGSNQPQH
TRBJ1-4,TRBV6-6,ASSYQVEGAREKLF
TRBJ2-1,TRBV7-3,ASSLDRGLYNEQF
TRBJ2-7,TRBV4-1,ASSQDRTGGWEQY
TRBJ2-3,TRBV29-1,SVDLPNVDTQY
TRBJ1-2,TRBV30,AWTAGINYGYT